These 16 T cell receptor beta chains were sequenced from one sample in a study of vaccination and CD4 T cells after COVID-19. Cultured CD4+ T cell DNA was sequenced using the Oncomine TCR Beta short-read assay. TCRdb independently ran MiXCR on the PCR reads; one entry per CDR3 protein. The table has some 11,000 distinct CDR3 sequences, 60% to 65% seen once. The treatment was: approximately 11-day PBMC culture with coronavirus spike peptide pools or control peptides (ViraFEST assay). For these receptors, no antigen is known. Source material: CD4+ T cells from blood, cultured in vitro. These receptors came from a human donor who had recovered from COVID-19.

In this sample, this clonotype turned up a few times. This rearrangement joins TRBV29-1 to TRBJ1-4, with TRBD1 matching over 8 bases. Trimming took 4 bases from V and 7 from J; bases not matched to a gene: 8. This CDR3 spans 14 amino acids. Germline loops: CDR1 SQVTM, CDR2 ANQGSEA. This chain's CDR3 is CSVVLGTGSEKLFF. For the CDR3, the DNA is TGCAGCGTTGTACTCGGGACAGGCAGTGAAAAACTGTTTTTT.

This sequence joins TRBV2 and TRBJ2-1, with 12 bases matching TRBD2. The CDR3 loop spans 15 amino acids. V lost 6 bases to trimming and J lost 4 bases; unmatched junction nucleotides: 4. Germline values: CDR1 SNHLY, CDR2 FYNNEI. The CDR3 DNA sequence: TGTGCCAGCAGAAGGACTAGCGGGACGTACAATGAGCAGTTCTTC. The encoded protein is CASRRTSGTYNEQFF.

This clonotype is labeled as medium-sized. The chain combines TRBV28 with TRBJ2-7, with D tentatively TRBD2 (5 bases). V lost 8 bases to trimming and J lost 6 bases, with 14 bases between them. The germline V gene encodes CDR1 MDHEN and CDR2 SYDVKM. This CDR3 comprises 12 residues. The CDR3 region is CASGTGGGEQYF. As DNA, the CDR3 is TGTGCCAGCGGAACCGGCGGAGGCGAGCAGTACTTC.

The chain has TRBV19 and TRBJ2-5, with D unresolved. The CDR3 is made up of 11 amino acids. Germline assignment: CDR1 LNHDA and CDR2 SQIVND (reference sequence). V was pared by 4 bases and J by 3 bases, with 3 bases between. The DNA for the CDR3 is TGTGCCAGTAGTAGGGAAGAGACCCAGTACTTC. Translated: CASSREETQYF. Full variable domain (missing parts from reference TRBV19 and TRBJ2-5): DGGITQSPKYLFRKEGQNVTLSCEQNLNHDAMYWYRQDPGQGLRLIYYSQIVNDFQKGDIAEGYSVSREKKESFPLTVTSAQKNPTAFYLCASSREETQYFGPGTRLLVL.

V is TRBV7-6 and J is TRBJ1-1; D gene uncertain. CDR3 length equals 14 residues. The germline V gene encodes CDR1 SGHVS and CDR2 FNYEAQ. The germline V and J ends were trimmed by 5 bases and 1 base, with 11 bases remaining between them. This CDR3 reads CASSPYRGNTEAFF. The CDR3 bases are TGTGCCAGCAGCCCCTATCGGGGGAACACTGAAGCTTTCTTT.

The chain uses TRBV6-2 or TRBV6-3 and TRBJ1-5, with D possibly being TRBD1 (6 bases). Germline CDR1 is MNHEY and CDR2 is SVGEGT. This CDR3 contains 13 residues. V was pared by 5 bases and J by 4 bases, with 9 bases between. The CDR3 loop reads CASSPTGNQPQHF. Here the CDR3 DNA reads TGTGCCAGCAGTCCTACAGGGAATCAGCCCCAGCATTTT.

The chain joins TRBV19 to TRBJ1-5, with D maybe TRBD1 (5 bases). Germline V gene data show CDR1 as LNHDA and CDR2 as SQIVND (reference sequence). The CDR3 extends over 16 amino acids. Trimming took off 4 bases at V and 2 bases at J, with 15 bases between the two ends. The CDR3 region is CASSKPIGTGNQPQHF. The CDR3 nucleotides read TGTGCCAGTAGTAAACCAATTGGGACTGGCAATCAGCCCCAGCATTTT.

This chain links TRBV10-3 with TRBJ2-7, with D perhaps being TRBD1 or TRBD2 (5 bases each). The CDR3 covers 15 residues. From germline, CDR1 is ENHRY and CDR2 SYGVKD. The V gene lost 5 bases and the J gene lost 3 bases, with 17 bases spanning the gap. The CDR3 sequence: CAISQLAGTLYEQYF. The CDR3 DNA reads TGTGCCATCAGTCAACTCGCCGGGACCCTCTACGAGCAGTACTTC.

The chain links TRBV11-1 to TRBJ2-3; D uncertain. The length of the CDR3 is 12 residues. Trimming shortened V by 3 bases and J by 2 bases, and 3 bases separated the two germline ends. The germline V gene encodes CDR1 SGHAT and CDR2 FQDESV (reference sequence). The CDR3 nucleotides read TGTGCCAGCAGCTTTTACACAGATACGCAGTATTTT. It codes for CASSFYTDTQYF.

The gene calls are TRBV19 and TRBJ2-3, with TRBD2 matching 7 bases. The ends lost 6 bases at V and 0 bases at J; junction bases unmatched: 3. This CDR3 spans 14 amino acids. The germline CDR1 and CDR2 sequences are LNHDA and SQIVND (reference sequence). CDR3 sequence (DNA): TGTGCCAGTAGAGAAGCGGGAAGCACAGATACGCAGTATTTT. Translation: CASREAGSTDTQYF.

V and J are TRBV7-2 and TRBJ2-7; 9 bases align to TRBD2. V lost 6 bases to trimming and J lost 5 bases; unmatched junction nucleotides: 14. The CDR3 covers 16 residues. The germline V gene has CDR1 SGHTA and CDR2 FQGNSA. CDR3 amino acids: CASSIPYSGSPNEQYF. CDR3 DNA: TGTGCCAGCAGTATCCCCTATAGCGGGAGTCCCAACGAGCAGTACTTC. Supplemented by reference TRBV7-2 and TRBJ2-7, the full variable domain reads GAGVSQSPSNKVTEKGKDVELRCDPISGHTALYWYRQSLGQGLEFLIYFQGNSAPDKSGLPSDRFSAERTGGSVSTLTIQRTQQEDSAVYLCASSIPYSGSPNEQYFGPGTRLTVT.

The chain's CDR3 is CSAGGQLQETQYF. Written as DNA, the CDR3 is TGCAGCGCCGGGGGACAGCTTCAAGAGACCCAGTACTTC. The chain has TRBV20-1 and TRBJ2-5; perhaps TRBD1 as D (7 bases). The CDR3 loop spans 13 amino acids. Germline V lookup: CDR1 DFQATT, CDR2 SNEGSKA (reference sequence).

This sequence joins TRBV2 and TRBJ2-5; D not certain. The CDR3 totals 14 residues. V shed 0 bases and J shed 1 base, with 6 bases lying between them. Germline CDR1 is SNHLY and CDR2 is FYNNEI. This CDR3 is CASSEAQIQETQYF. The CDR3 nucleotides read TGTGCCAGCAGTGAAGCGCAGATCCAAGAGACCCAGTACTTC.

V gene TRBV3-1 combines with J gene TRBJ2-1, with D possibly matching TRBD2 (6 bases). The germline CDR1 and CDR2 sequences are LGHDT and YNNKEL (reference sequence). The CDR3 contains 14 residues. V lost 6 bases and J 6 bases, leaving 15 bases between the germline ends. CDR3 sequence (DNA): TGTGCCAGCAGGCGACTAGGGGATGCCAATGAGCAGTTCTTC. Its protein product is CASRRLGDANEQFF.

The chain recombines TRBV2 with TRBJ1-2; 9 positions agree with TRBD1. The V and J ends lost 7 bases and 4 bases, in that order; junction bases with no gene match: 16. The CDR3 is made up of 17 amino acids. Germline loops: CDR1 SNHLY, CDR2 FYNNEI. Here the CDR3 reads CASIESRNRGQSYGYTF. The CDR3, as DNA: TGTGCCAGCATCGAGTCCCGGAACAGGGGGCAGAGCTATGGCTACACCTTC.

This clonotype has only one observation. V and J are TRBV15 and TRBJ2-6; no clear D. The germline V and J ends were trimmed by 0 bases and 0 bases, with 6 bases remaining between them. The CDR3 runs to 16 residues. CDR1 LNHNV and CDR2 YYDKDF come from the germline V gene (reference sequence). CDR3 in amino acids: CATSRDRASGANVLTF. In DNA, the CDR3 is TGTGCCACCAGCAGAGATCGCGCCTCTGGGGCCAACGTCCTGACTTTC.